Shown below are 13 T cell receptor beta chains from a single sample sequenced in a study of cytomegalovirus exposure and HLA in healthy donors. PCR primers comprised 60 Vbeta and 13 Jbeta primers. The assay was immunoSEQ multiplex PCR, and TCRdb's table has in-frame clones only and misses some. The sample includes 100,000 to 150,000 clones, about 80% of them seen just once. Sequencing input: PBMCs. Receptor source: a boy between 2 and 10 years old in good health and CMV-seronegative.

Turning to this clone: Germline is not matched at one junction end, which may reflect a read error. Here the CDR3 DNA reads TGTGCTAGCAGCTTCAGACAGGAGTCCTACGAGCAGTACTTC. This codes for CASSFRQESYEQYF. The chain combines TRBV7-7 with TRBJ2-7, with D maybe TRBD1 (6 bases). The CDR3 totals 14 residues. Germline V lookup: CDR1 SSHAT, CDR2 FNYEAQ (reference sequence).

The chain combines TRBV7-2 with TRBJ2-5; 12 nucleotides line up with TRBD2. Germline CDR1 is SGHTA and CDR2 is FQGNSA. After removal of 3 bases from V and 1 base from J, the junction contained 9 bases not matched to a gene. This CDR3 is built from 18 residues. CDR3 in amino acids: CASSFFSGLAGLQETQYF. CDR3 nucleotide sequence: TGTGCCAGCAGCTTCTTTTCAGGACTAGCGGGGCTCCAAGAGACCCAGTACTTC.

The chain couples TRBV7-9 to TRBJ2-1; D gene ambiguous. V shed 5 bases and J shed 7 bases, with 6 bases lying between them. The CDR3 consists of 11 residues. Per germline, CDR1 SEHNR and CDR2 FQNEAQ (reference sequence). The CDR3 loop is CASSTENEQFF. DNA of the CDR3: TGTGCCAGCAGCACGGAGAATGAGCAGTTCTTC.

CDR3 bases: TGTGCCAGCAGCTCACTACAGGGTCAGCTGGGGTCCTACAATGAGCAGTTCTTC. Translation: CASSSLQGQLGSYNEQFF. The gene calls are TRBV7-9 and TRBJ2-1, with D maybe TRBD1 (6 bases). The CDR3 is made up of 18 amino acids. The V end was cut by 4 bases, the J end by 1 base, with 20 bases between. The V gene's germline CDR1 is SEHNR and CDR2 FQNEAQ (reference sequence).

In DNA form, the CDR3 reads TGTGCCAGCAGAAGGACACTGAACACTGAAGCTTTCTTT. Amino acid sequence: CASRRTLNTEAFF. The rearrangement links TRBV14 to TRBJ1-1; D perhaps matches TRBD1 (5 bases). Germline lookup yields CDR1 SGHDN and CDR2 FVKESK. V lost 6 bases and J lost 0, with 8 bases in between. The CDR3 has 13 amino acids.

Remarks on this clone: A read error may produce the germline difference seen at one junction end. V and J are TRBV7-6 and TRBJ1-2; tentative D call: TRBD1 (6 bases). The CDR3 length is 14 residues. Germline V gives CDR1 SGHVS, CDR2 FNYEAQ. CDR3 loop: CASSLDRWGYGYTF. In DNA form, the CDR3 reads TGTGCCAGCAGTTTAGACAGGTGGGGCTATGGCTACACCTTC.

CDR3 nucleotide sequence: TGTGCCAGCAGTTTTTTGAGCGAGCAGTACGTC. Translating it yields CASSFLSEQYV. J is TRBJ2-7 and V is TRBV27; D gene ambiguous. The V end lost 3 bases, the J end lost 6 bases, and 6 bases lay between the germline ends. The germline CDR1 and CDR2 sequences are MNHEY and SMNVEV (reference sequence). The CDR3 is made up of 11 amino acids.

V is TRBV11-2 and J is TRBJ2-5; D is perhaps TRBD2 (6 bases). The J call may be faulty, since TRBJ2-7 better matches the DNA end. The CDR3 loop spans 15 amino acids. Germline values: CDR1 SGHAT, CDR2 FQNNGV. CDR3 residues: CASSSDLAETYEQYF. In DNA, the CDR3 is TGTGCCAGCAGCTCCGATTTAGCGGAGACCTACGAGCAGTACTTC.

The rearrangement joins TRBV20-1 to TRBJ1-2; D gene unclear. The germline CDR1 and CDR2 sequences are DFQATT and SNEGSKA (reference sequence). Trimming stripped 8 bases from V and 8 bases from J, with 15 bases between. The CDR3 covers 11 residues. The CDR3 loop is CSTKPTGGYTF. In DNA, the CDR3 is TGCAGTACTAAACCCACGGGGGGCTACACCTTC.

V usage is TRBV2 and J usage is TRBJ2-7; 7 positions match TRBD1. This CDR3 is 14 amino acids long. V gave up 8 bases and J gave up 0 bases; unmatched junction bases: 7. The germline V gene has CDR1 SNHLY and CDR2 FYNNEI. Here the CDR3 DNA reads TGTGCCAGCTTCGGGACAGCATTCTCCTACGAGCAGTACGTC. Protein sequence: CASFGTAFSYEQYV.

This chain joins TRBV7-2 and TRBJ1-1; possibly TRBD1 for D (6 bases). The CDR3 has 14 amino acids. Germline values: CDR1 SGHTA, CDR2 FQGNSA. The germline V and J ends were trimmed by 6 bases and 1 base, with 12 bases remaining between them. The CDR3 DNA reads TGTGCCAGCAGTCCAGGGGTAAGGAACACTGAAGCTTTCTTT. Protein: CASSPGVRNTEAFF.

The CDR3 DNA reads as TGTGCCAGCAGCTTAGTTGCGGGGGGGAACACTGAAGCTTTCTTT. Its translation: CASSLVAGGNTEAFF. The rearrangement uses TRBV7-2 and TRBJ1-1, with a tentative D call TRBD1 (5 bases). The CDR3 loop spans 15 amino acids. V gave up 1 base and J gave up 1 base, with 10 bases separating them. Germline V gene lookup returns CDR1 SGHTA and CDR2 FQGNSA.

This chain uses TRBV7-3 with TRBJ2-1; TRBD2 is a possible D gene (6 bases). Trimming stripped 5 bases from V and 6 bases from J, with 11 bases between. Per germline, CDR1 SGHTA and CDR2 FQGTGA. The CDR3 loop spans 13 amino acids. The DNA of the CDR3 is TGTGCCAGCAGCCCCGAGGGACTCAATGAGCAGTTCTTC. Its translation is CASSPEGLNEQFF. Supplemented by reference TRBV7-3 and TRBJ2-1, the full variable domain reads GAGVSQTPSNKVTEKGKYVELRCDPISGHTALYWYRQSLGQGPEFLIYFQGTGAADDSGLPNDRFFAVRPEGSVSTLKIQRTERGDSAVYLCASSPEGLNEQFFGPGTRLTVL.